This is a list of T cell receptor beta chains from one sample in a study of shared clonotypes between healthy human individuals. The assay was immunoSEQ multiplex PCR, and TCRdb's table has in-frame clones only and misses some. The sample carries a few million clones, around 93% recorded once. Sequenced: naive CD4+ T cells from PBMCs. Every receptor here comes from a young man in good health. Some clones in this sample may be carry-over from other donors' samples. Each CDR3 is given with its conserved first and last residue. D genes are given only for firm matches. Not every row has a clone size; where given, it reads once, few, many or a size class.

v_gene	j_gene	abundance	d_gene	CDR3aa	CDR3nt
TRBV28	TRBJ1-1	-	TRBD1	CASSLPDTTGGTEAFF	TGTGCCAGCAGTTTACCAGATACGACAGGGGGCACTGAAGCTTTCTTT
TRBV5-6	TRBJ2-3	-	-	CASSGGWVTDTQYF	TGTGCCAGCAGCGGGGGTTGGGTAACAGATACGCAGTATTTT
TRBV7-8	TRBJ2-3	-	-	CASSLGVPSTDTQYF	TGTGCCAGCAGCTTAGGGGTCCCTAGCACAGATACGCAGTATTTT
TRBV4-1	TRBJ2-5	-	TRBD1	CASSQLNRGRETQYF	TGCGCCAGCAGCCAACTAAACAGGGGGCGAGAGACCCAGTACTTC
TRBV2	TRBJ2-2	-	-	CASRGFSGEPTGELFF	TGTGCCAGCAGGGGTTTCTCGGGGGAGCCCACCGGGGAGCTGTTTTTT
TRBV7-2	TRBJ2-7	-	-	CASSPPGLYEQYF	TGTGCCAGCAGCCCCCCGGGACTCTACGAGCAGTACTTC
TRBV27	TRBJ1-3	-	-	CASSRQSGNTIYF	TGTGCCAGCAGCAGGCAGTCTGGAAACACCATATATTTT
TRBV6-1	TRBJ2-3	once	TRBD1	CASSRGQGTDTQYF	TGTGCCAGCAGTAGGGGGCAGGGCACAGATACGCAGTATTTT
TRBV6-5	TRBJ2-5	-	-	CASSVTQTGETQYF	TGTGCCAGCAGTGTTACTCAGACGGGAGAGACCCAGTACTTC
TRBV27	TRBJ1-5	-	-	CASSIGAGPQHF	TGTGCCAGCAGTATCGGGGCGGGGCCCCAGCATTTT
TRBV2	TRBJ1-1	-	-	CASSEEGGGGTEAFF	TGTGCCAGCAGTGAAGAAGGGGGAGGGGGCACTGAAGCTTTCTTT
TRBV29-1	TRBJ2-1	-	TRBD2	CSAPGLAVHNEQFF	TGCAGCGCCCCGGGACTAGCAGTCCACAATGAGCAGTTCTTC
TRBV25-1	TRBJ1-2	-	TRBD1	CATMTGQGLSGYTF	TGTGCCACCATGACGGGACAGGGATTGAGTGGCTACACCTTC
TRBV28	TRBJ1-2	-	-	CASSRTVFYGYTF	TGTGCCAGCAGCCGGACAGTCTTCTATGGCTACACCTTC
TRBV6-6	TRBJ2-7	-	-	CASSYSFPNPTYEQYF	TGTGCCAGCAGTTACTCGTTTCCGAATCCTACCTACGAGCAGTACTTC